Sequencing of this T cell receptor (beta chain) was carried out in a study of identical twins. Study-wide results and limits: Analyses of zero insertions could, in part, be confounded by invariant MAIT and iNKT cells.

The CDR3 contains 12 residues. Trimming took off 3 bases at V and 12 bases at J, with 13 bases between the two ends. In germline, CDR1 is KGHDR, CDR2 SFDVKD. TCRdb redid the calling of the 5' RACE reads with MiXCR, one entry per CDR3 protein. The table lists roughly 710,000 distinct CDR3 sequences, 6% to 6.5% of them singletons, with approximately 1.6% in the top ten. About this clonotype itself: As yet, its antigen is unknown.

This clonotype was sampled from a man aged 18 to 30 in good health. Specimen: naive T cells sorted from blood. The V call is TRBV24-1, the J call TRBJ1-2; D may be TRBD1 (6 bases). The CDR3 region has the DNA TGTGCCACCAGTGATCCGGGACACCCCGACACCTTC. As protein: CATSDPGHPDTF.